Given below is one T cell receptor beta chain in context. Its specificity is not known. The data were taken from a study of T cell clonotyping in hematopoietic cell transplantation. Whole-study context: Recipient blood drawn about 28 days pretransplant and days 30, 100, 180 after. Study-wide results and limits: Few recipient clonotypes overlapped donors; over 95% were de novo at given depth. Without cell sorting, CD4 versus CD8 contributions remain unresolved. After transplant, recipient diversity fell while pathologically expanded clonotypes grew through day 180.

V lost 0 bases and J 6 bases, leaving 11 bases between the germline ends. The CDR3 spans 14 residues. Germline V gene sequence: CDR1 SGDLS, CDR2 YYNGEE. Data came from immunoSEQ multiplex PCR; TCRdb stores just in-frame clones and leaves some out. The sample lists fewer than 10,000 clones, roughly nine tenths occurring once. The receptor was derived from a male patient aged 55 to 70 who had an allogeneic stem cell transplant from a related donor, so the T cells may come from the graft donor. Some clones in this sample may be carry-over from other donors' samples. V gene TRBV9 combines with J gene TRBJ2-3; tentatively, D is TRBD2 (6 bases). The input for sequencing was peripheral blood mononuclear cells, taken at the time of graft-versus-host disease after allogeneic stem cell transplant. The CDR3 DNA follows: TGTGCCAGCAGCGTAGGCGGGGCCCGGGATACGCAGTATTTT. Translation: CASSVGGARDTQYF.